This T cell receptor beta chain was retrieved from a study of blood T cell repertoires in COVID-19. Turning to the study itself: The cDNA or gDNA used as material had been derived from T cells, B-cell-depleted T cells, or PBMCs.

Seattle patients were enrolled during active infection and followed longitudinally. Sequencing used immunoSEQ multiplex PCR; TCRdb keeps in-frame clones, though not all of them. The table shows approximately 250,000 clones, with 86% occurring only once. Material for sequencing was peripheral blood. The source of this sequence is a woman aged 80 or older with COVID-19, enrolled during active disease.

CDR3: CATSRDPIGGNIQYF. CDR3 in DNA: TGTGCCACCAGCAGAGATCCGATAGGAGGGAACATTCAGTACTTC. The chain uses TRBV15 and TRBJ2-4, with D perhaps TRBD2 (6 bases). This CDR3 has 15 amino acids. Per the germline V gene, CDR1 is LNHNV and CDR2 is YYDKDF (reference sequence). The V and J ends lost 0 bases and 7 bases respectively, with 13 bases between them.